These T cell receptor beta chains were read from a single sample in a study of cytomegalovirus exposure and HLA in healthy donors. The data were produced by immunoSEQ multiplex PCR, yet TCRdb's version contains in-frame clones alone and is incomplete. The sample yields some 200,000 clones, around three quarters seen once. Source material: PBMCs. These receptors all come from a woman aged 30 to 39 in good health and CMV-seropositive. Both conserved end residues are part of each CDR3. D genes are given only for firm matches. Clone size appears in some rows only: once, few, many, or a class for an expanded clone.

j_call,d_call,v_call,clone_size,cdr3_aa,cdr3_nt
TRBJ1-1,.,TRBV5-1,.,CASSLGQGTNTEAFF,TGCGCCAGCAGCTTGGGGCAGGGAACAAACACTGAAGCTTTCTTT
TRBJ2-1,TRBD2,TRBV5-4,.,CASSISASGSYNEQFF,TGTGCCAGCAGTATAAGTGCTAGCGGGAGTTACAATGAGCAGTTCTTC
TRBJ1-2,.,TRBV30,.,CAWSVGGDYGYTF,TGTGCCTGGAGTGTCGGGGGGGACTATGGCTACACCTTC
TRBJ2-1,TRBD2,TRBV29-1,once,CSVVGAGGPGNEQFF,TGCAGCGTTGTCGGAGCGGGAGGGCCTGGCAATGAGCAGTTCTTC
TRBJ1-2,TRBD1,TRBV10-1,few,CASSEPNRGENGYTF,TGCGCCAGCAGTGAGCCCAACAGGGGAGAGAATGGCTACACCTTC
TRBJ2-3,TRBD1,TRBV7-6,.,CASSPQGTDTQYF,TGTGCCAGCAGCCCACAGGGGACAGATACGCAGTATTTT
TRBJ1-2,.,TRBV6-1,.,CASTVSGSYGYTF,TGTGCCAGCACGGTGTCAGGGTCCTATGGCTACACCTTC
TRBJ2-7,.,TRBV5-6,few,CASSVQGTTYEQYF,TGTGCCAGCAGCGTACAGGGTACGACCTACGAGCAGTACTTC
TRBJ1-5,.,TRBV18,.,CASSPSGSPNQPQHF,TGTGCCAGCTCACCATCAGGGTCCCCGAATCAGCCCCAGCATTTT
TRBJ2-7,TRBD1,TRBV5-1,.,CASSLAGTGYEQYF,TGCGCCAGCAGCTTGGCCGGGACAGGGTACGAGCAGTACTTC
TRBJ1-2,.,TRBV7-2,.,CASSLNQASTF,TGTGCCAGCAGCTTAAATCAGGCCTCCACCTTC
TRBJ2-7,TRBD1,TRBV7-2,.,CASSPRTGTDYEQYF,TGTGCCAGCAGCCCCCGAACCGGGACAGATTACGAGCAGTACTTC
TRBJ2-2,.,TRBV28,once,CASKIATTGYTGELFF,TGTGCCAGCAAGATAGCTACCACAGGGTACACCGGGGAGCTGTTTTTT